This T cell receptor (beta chain) was obtained from a study of blood T cell repertoires in COVID-19. About the research overall: The samples span acute and convalescent COVID-19 from the United States, Italy and Spain. Sources were T cells, B-cell-depleted T cells, or PBMCs; the material itself was cDNA or gDNA.

Per the original methods: Reference gene primers were amplified, and this amplification served to estimate nucleated cell counts. TCRdb's table, derived via immunoSEQ multiplex PCR, lists solely in-frame clones and lacks some. For V, J and clone size, that table is used; D and trimming come from the DNA. The repertoire holds 250,000 or so clones, with roughly 85% as singletons. Germline assignment: CDR1 KGHSH and CDR2 LQKENI. The junction had 16 bases not matched to a gene; V was cut back by 3 bases and J by 12 bases. This CDR3 is built from 16 residues. This clonotype was sampled from a woman aged 30 to 39 with active or convalescent COVID-19. The sample consisted of peripheral blood. The chain uses TRBV18 and TRBJ1-4, with 7 bases that match TRBD1. The CDR3, as DNA: TGTGCCAGCTCACCGGTTCCGACGACAGGGATAGAGGAACTGTTTTTT. Translating gives CASSPVPTTGIEELFF.